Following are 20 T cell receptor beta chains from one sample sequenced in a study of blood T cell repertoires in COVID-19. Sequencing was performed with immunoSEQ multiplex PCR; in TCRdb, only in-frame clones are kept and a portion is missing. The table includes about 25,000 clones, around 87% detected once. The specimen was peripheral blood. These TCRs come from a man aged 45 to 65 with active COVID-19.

In nucleotides, the CDR3 is TGTGCCAGCAGTTATGGCCCAGGGGAAACTGGAAACACCATATATTTT. It encodes CASSYGPGETGNTIYF. This chain uses TRBV6-5 with TRBJ1-3, with D perhaps matching TRBD1 (6 bases). Trimming cost V 3 bases and J 2 bases, with 14 bases left between them. This CDR3 has 16 residues. Germline V CDR1 and CDR2: MNHEY, SVGAGI.

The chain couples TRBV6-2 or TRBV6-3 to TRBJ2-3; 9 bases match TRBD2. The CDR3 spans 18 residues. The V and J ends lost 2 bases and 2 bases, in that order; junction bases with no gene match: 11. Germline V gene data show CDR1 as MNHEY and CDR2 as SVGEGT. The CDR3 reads CASSYRGGSGGTTDTQYF. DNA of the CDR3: TGTGCCAGCAGTTACCGAGGGGGTAGCGGGGGCACCACAGATACGCAGTATTTT.

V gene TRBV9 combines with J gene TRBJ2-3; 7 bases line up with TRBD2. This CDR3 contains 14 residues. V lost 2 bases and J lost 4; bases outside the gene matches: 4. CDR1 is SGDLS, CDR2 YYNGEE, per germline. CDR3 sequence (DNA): TGTGCCAGCAGCGTGAGCGGGACCCCAGATACGCAGTATTTT. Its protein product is CASSVSGTPDTQYF.

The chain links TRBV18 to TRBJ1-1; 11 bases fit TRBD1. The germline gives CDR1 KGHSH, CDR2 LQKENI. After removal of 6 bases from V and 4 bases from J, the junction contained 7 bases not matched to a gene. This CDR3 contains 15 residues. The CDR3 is CASSSGQGASTEAFF. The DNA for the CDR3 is TGTGCCAGCTCGAGCGGACAGGGGGCGAGCACTGAAGCTTTCTTT.

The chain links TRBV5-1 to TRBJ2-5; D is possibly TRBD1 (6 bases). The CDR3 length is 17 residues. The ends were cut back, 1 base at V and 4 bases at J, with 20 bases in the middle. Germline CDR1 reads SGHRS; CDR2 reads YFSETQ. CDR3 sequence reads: CASSLHPTGPNTETQYF. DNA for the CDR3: TGCGCCAGCAGCTTGCACCCAACAGGGCCAAATACAGAGACCCAGTACTTC.

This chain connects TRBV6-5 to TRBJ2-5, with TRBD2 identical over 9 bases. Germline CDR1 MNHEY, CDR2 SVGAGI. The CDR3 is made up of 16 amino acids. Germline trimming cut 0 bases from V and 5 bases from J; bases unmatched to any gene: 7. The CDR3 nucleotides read TGTGCCAGCAGTTACTCGCAGCGGGGGGTTCTTGAGACCCAGTACTTC. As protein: CASSYSQRGVLETQYF.

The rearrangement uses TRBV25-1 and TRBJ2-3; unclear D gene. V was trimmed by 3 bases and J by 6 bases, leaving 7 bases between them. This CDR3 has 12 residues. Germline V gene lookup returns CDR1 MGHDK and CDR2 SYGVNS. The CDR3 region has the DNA TGTGCCAGCAGTGACCCTCCCGATACGCAGTATTTT. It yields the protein CASSDPPDTQYF.

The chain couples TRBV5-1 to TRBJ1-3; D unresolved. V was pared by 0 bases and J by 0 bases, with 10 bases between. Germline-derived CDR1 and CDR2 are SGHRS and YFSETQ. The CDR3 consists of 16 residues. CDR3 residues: CASSLASGISGNTIYF. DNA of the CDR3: TGCGCCAGCAGCTTGGCCAGCGGCATCTCTGGAAACACCATATATTTT.

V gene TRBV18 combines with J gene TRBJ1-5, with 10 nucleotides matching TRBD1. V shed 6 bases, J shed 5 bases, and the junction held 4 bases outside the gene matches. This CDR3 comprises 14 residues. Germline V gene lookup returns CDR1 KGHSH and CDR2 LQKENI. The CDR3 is CASSRTGGDQPQHF. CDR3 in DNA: TGTGCCAGCTCGCGGACAGGGGGTGATCAGCCCCAGCATTTT.

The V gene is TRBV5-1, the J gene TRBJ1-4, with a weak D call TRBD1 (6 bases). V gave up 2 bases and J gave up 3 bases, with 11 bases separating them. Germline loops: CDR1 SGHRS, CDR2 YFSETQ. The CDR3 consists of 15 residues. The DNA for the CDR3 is TGCGCCAGCAGCTTAATGGGGGCCCCTAATGAAAAACTGTTTTTT. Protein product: CASSLMGAPNEKLFF.

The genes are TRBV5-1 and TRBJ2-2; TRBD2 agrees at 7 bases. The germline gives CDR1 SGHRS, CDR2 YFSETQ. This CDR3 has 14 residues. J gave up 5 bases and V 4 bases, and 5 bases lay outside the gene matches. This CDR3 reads CASSPSGGTGELFF. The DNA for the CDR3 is TGCGCCAGCAGCCCCTCGGGGGGAACCGGGGAGCTGTTTTTT.

CDR3 loop: CASSKGHPGQENTEAFF. The CDR3 DNA follows: TGTGCCAGCAGCAAAGGTCATCCGGGACAGGAAAACACTGAAGCTTTCTTT. The chain couples TRBV21-1 to TRBJ1-1; whether TRBD1, the table's D call, matches the DNA was not checked. TRBV21-1 is given as a pseudogene. The CDR3 length is 17 residues.

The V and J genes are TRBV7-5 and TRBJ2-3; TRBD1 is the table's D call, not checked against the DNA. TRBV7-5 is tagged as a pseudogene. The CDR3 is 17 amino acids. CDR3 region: CARSLLLSGVSTDTQYF. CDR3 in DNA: TGTGCCAGAAGCTTATTGTTATCAGGGGTCAGCACAGATACGCAGTATTTT.

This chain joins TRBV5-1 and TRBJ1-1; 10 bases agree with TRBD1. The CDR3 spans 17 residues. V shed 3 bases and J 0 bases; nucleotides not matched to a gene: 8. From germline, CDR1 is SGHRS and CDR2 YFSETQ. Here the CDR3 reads CASSYRDRGLLNTEAFF. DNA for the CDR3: TGCGCCAGCAGCTACCGGGACAGGGGCCTTTTGAACACTGAAGCTTTCTTT.

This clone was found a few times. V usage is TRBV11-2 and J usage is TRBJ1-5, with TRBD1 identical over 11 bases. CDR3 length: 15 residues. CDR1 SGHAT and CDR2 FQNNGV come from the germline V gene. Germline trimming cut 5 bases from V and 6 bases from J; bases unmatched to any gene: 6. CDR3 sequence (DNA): TGTGCCAGCAGCCCCGGACAGGGGGCCGGTCAGCCCCAGCATTTT. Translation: CASSPGQGAGQPQHF.

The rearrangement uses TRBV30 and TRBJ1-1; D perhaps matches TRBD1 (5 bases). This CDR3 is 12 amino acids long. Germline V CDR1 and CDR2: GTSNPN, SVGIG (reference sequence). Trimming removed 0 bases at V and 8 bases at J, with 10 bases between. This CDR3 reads CAWSVTYREAFF. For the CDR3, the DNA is TGTGCCTGGAGTGTAACTTACAGGGAAGCTTTCTTT.

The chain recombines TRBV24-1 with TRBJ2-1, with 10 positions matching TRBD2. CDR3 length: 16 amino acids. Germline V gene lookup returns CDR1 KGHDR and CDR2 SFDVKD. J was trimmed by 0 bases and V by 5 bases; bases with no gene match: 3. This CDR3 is CATSGASGSSYNEQFF. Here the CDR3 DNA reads TGTGCCACCAGTGGAGCTAGCGGGAGCTCCTACAATGAGCAGTTCTTC.

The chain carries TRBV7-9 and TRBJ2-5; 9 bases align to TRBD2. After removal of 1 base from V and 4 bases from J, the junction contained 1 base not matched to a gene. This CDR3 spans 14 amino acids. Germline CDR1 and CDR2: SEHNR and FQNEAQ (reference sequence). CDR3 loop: CASSLVLAGETQYF. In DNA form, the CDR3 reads TGTGCCAGCAGCTTAGTACTAGCGGGAGAGACCCAGTACTTC.

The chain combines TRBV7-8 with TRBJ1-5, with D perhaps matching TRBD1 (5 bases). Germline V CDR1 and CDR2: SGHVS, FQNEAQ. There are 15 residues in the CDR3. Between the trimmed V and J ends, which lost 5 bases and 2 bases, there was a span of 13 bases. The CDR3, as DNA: TGTGCCAGCAGCGAGCGGGGCGCGGGCAATCAGCCCCAGCATTTT. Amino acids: CASSERGAGNQPQHF.

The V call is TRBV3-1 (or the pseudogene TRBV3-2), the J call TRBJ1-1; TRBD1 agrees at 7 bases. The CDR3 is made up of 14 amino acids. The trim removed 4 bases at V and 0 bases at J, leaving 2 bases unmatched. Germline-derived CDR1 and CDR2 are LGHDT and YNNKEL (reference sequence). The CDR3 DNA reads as TGTGCCAGCAGCCCGGGACAGCTGAACACTGAAGCTTTCTTT. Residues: CASSPGQLNTEAFF.